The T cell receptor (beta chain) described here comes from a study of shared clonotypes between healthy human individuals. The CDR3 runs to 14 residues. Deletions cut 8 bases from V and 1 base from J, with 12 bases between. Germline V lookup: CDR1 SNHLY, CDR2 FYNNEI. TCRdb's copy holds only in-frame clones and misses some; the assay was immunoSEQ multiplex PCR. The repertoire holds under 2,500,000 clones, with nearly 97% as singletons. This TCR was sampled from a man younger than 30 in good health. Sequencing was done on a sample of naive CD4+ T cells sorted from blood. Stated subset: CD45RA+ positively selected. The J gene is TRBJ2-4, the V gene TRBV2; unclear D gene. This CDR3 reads CASLGTGAKNIQYF. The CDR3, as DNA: TGTGCCAGCCTCGGCACCGGGGCCAAAAACATTCAGTACTTC.